This T cell receptor beta chain was captured in a study of blood T cells in healthy people across ages. Primed by a sample-barcoded 5' primer and a J-beta primer mix, a second PCR proceeded for roughly 7 to 11 cycles. TCRdb fed the 5' RACE reads into MiXCR, producing one record per CDR3 protein. The data show 1,100,000 or so distinct CDR3 sequences, less than 50% seen once. Germline V lookup: CDR1 SEHNR, CDR2 FQNEAQ (reference sequence). CDR3 length: 15 residues. The trim removed 4 bases at V and 2 bases at J, leaving 5 bases unmatched. Study results and caveats: Higher diversity and more naive CD4+ cells were features of long-lived donors, compared to aged donors. CMV infection status of these donors was not known. It was held that diversity estimates obtained from one million T cells represented underestimates.

A note on this clonotype: The antigen remains unidentified.

Input material: blood. This TCR was recovered from a woman between 55 and 75 years old in good health. The chain is built from TRBV7-9 and TRBJ1-5, with TRBD1 identical over 7 bases. The CDR3: CASSSVTGGNQPQHF. Written as DNA, the CDR3 is TGTGCCAGCAGCTCTGTCACAGGGGGCAATCAGCCCCAGCATTTT.